This entry is about one T cell receptor beta chain. The read falls 3 residues short of the CDR3 end, and the missing part is taken from the germline J gene. These data come from a study of T cells in women clearing cervical HPV infection. Trimming cost V 3 bases and J 4 bases; bases outside gene matches: 2. Germline CDR1 GTSNPN, CDR2 SVGIG (reference sequence). The CDR3 consists of 13 residues. The protocol was immunoSEQ multiplex PCR, while the TCRdb copy is restricted to in-frame clones and leaves out a portion. The table for this sample gives about 30,000 clones. Sequences were obtained from blood buffy coat. J is TRBJ1-1 and V is TRBV30, with TRBD1 matching over 10 bases. This sequence originates from a woman aged 18 to 75 with a cervical HPV16 infection that either progressed to CIN3+ or cleared (not recorded which). CDR3 loop: CAWRGQGSTEAFF. CDR3 DNA (partial): TGTGCCTGGAGGGGACAGGGGAGCACTGAA.